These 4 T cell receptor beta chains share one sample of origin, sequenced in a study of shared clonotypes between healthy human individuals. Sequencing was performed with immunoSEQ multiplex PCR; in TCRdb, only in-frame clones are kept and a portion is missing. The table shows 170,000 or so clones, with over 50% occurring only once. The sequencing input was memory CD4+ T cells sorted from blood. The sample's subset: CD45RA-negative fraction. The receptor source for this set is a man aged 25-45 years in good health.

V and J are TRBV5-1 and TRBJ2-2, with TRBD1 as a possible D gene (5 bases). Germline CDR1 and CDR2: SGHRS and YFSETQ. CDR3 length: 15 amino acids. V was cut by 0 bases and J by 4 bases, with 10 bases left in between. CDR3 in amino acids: CASSLGAGPTGELFF. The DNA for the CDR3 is TGCGCCAGCAGCTTGGGCGCAGGGCCCACCGGGGAGCTGTTTTTT.

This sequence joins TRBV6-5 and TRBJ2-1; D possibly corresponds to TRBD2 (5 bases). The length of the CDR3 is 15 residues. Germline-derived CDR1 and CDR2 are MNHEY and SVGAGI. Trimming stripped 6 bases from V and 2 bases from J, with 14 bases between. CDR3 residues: CASSQADATYNEQFF. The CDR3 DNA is TGTGCCAGCAGCCAAGCGGACGCTACCTACAATGAGCAGTTCTTC.

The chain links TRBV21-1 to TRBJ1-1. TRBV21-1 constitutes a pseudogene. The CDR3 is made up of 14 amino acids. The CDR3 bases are TGTGCCAGCAGCAGGGGGAATCTTGGGACTGAAGCTTTCTTT. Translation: CASSRGNLGTEAFF.

This chain's CDR3 is CASSSSPGADTGELFF. The CDR3 nucleotides read TGTGCCAGTAGTAGCTCTCCAGGGGCGGACACCGGGGAGCTGTTTTTT. This rearrangement joins TRBV19 to TRBJ2-2; possible D gene TRBD1, 6 bases. This CDR3 comprises 16 residues. Germline V gene lookup returns CDR1 LNHDA and CDR2 SQIVND (reference sequence). V shed 4 bases and J shed 3 bases, with 15 bases lying between them.